Listed below are T cell receptor beta chains from one sample, sequenced in a study of CD8 T cells in ankylosing spondylitis. TCRdb re-called the 5' RACE reads with MiXCR, one entry per CDR3 protein. The sample includes roughly 200,000 distinct CDR3 sequences, under 30% of them seen just once. The sequenced sample consisted of blood, either unsorted or a sorted T cell fraction (not recorded which). Receptors originate from a male donor with ankylosing spondylitis or in good health (not recorded which). CDR3s include the opening cysteine and the closing phenylalanine or tryptophan. A D gene is named only where the DNA matches it firmly. Clone size appears in some rows only: once, few, many, or a class for an expanded clone.

clone_size: many
d_call: .
v_call: TRBV14
j_call: TRBJ1-4
cdr3_nt: TGTGCCAGCAGCCAAGATGGGCGGAAGAATGAAAAACTGTTTTTT
cdr3_aa: CASSQDGRKNEKLFF

clone_size: few
d_call: .
v_call: TRBV9
j_call: TRBJ1-2
cdr3_nt: TGTGCCAGCAGCGCAAGCGGGACGTCTGGCTACACCTTC
cdr3_aa: CASSASGTSGYTF

clone_size: many
d_call: TRBD2
v_call: TRBV20-1
j_call: TRBJ2-7
cdr3_nt: TGCAGTGCTAGAGTCTCTAGCGGGAATGGTTACGAGCAGTACTTC
cdr3_aa: CSARVSSGNGYEQYF

clone_size: many
d_call: TRBD2
v_call: TRBV6-5
j_call: TRBJ2-1
cdr3_nt: TGTGCCAGCAGTTCTCCGGGGGGGAGGGCCTACAATGAGCAGTTCTTC
cdr3_aa: CASSSPGGRAYNEQFF

clone_size: many
d_call: .
v_call: TRBV3-1
j_call: TRBJ2-2
cdr3_nt: TGTGCCAGCAGCCAACACGCGAACACCGGGGAGCTGTTTTTT
cdr3_aa: CASSQHANTGELFF

clone_size: few
d_call: TRBD1
v_call: TRBV7-2
j_call: TRBJ2-7
cdr3_nt: TGTGCCAGCAGCTTGGGAGGCAGGGGGCGCGAGCAGTACTTC
cdr3_aa: CASSLGGRGREQYF

clone_size: many
d_call: TRBD2
v_call: TRBV6-1
j_call: TRBJ2-1
cdr3_nt: TGTGCCAGCAGGGCTAGCGGGAGAAATGAGCAGTTCTTC
cdr3_aa: CASRASGRNEQFF

clone_size: many
d_call: .
v_call: TRBV27
j_call: TRBJ1-2
cdr3_nt: TGTGCCAGCAGCTCGGGGGAGCGCGGCTACACCTTC
cdr3_aa: CASSSGERGYTF

clone_size: many
d_call: .
v_call: TRBV29-1
j_call: TRBJ2-5
cdr3_nt: TGCAGCGTCGCCTCCCTTCAAGAGACCCAGTACTTC
cdr3_aa: CSVASLQETQYF

clone_size: .
d_call: .
v_call: TRBV7-3
j_call: TRBJ2-2
cdr3_nt: TGTGCCAGCAGCTTCGCTAGCGCGAACACCGGGGAGCTGTTTTTT
cdr3_aa: CASSFASANTGELFF

clone_size: .
d_call: .
v_call: TRBV5-2
j_call: TRBJ2-2
cdr3_nt: TGTGCCATGGGCGCCGGGCTCTTCCTTTACACCGGGGAGCTGTTTTTT
cdr3_aa: CAMGAGLFLYTGELFF